This T cell receptor beta chain appears in the sequencing data of a study of regulatory T cells. The PCR used 52 TRBV and 13 TRBJ primers. Assay: immunoSEQ multiplex PCR; the TCRdb copy retains only in-frame clones and omits some. This sample has tens of thousands of clones, with nearly 95% found just once. Overall study results and limits: In CD3G-deficient patients, conventional CD4+ T cells were enriched for hydrophobic CDR3 residues at positions 6 and 7.

To note about this clone: The antigen remains unidentified.

The V gene end was trimmed by 6 bases and the J gene end by 2 bases; junction bases not matched to a gene: 5. Per the germline V gene, CDR1 is MNHNS and CDR2 is SASEGT. CDR3 size: 14 residues. Sequencing was carried out using conventional CD4+ T cells sorted from blood. This TCR derives from a child under 10 years old with CD3G deficiency. The chain is built from TRBV6-1 and TRBJ1-2, with 8 bases identical to TRBD1. CDR3 sequence: CASSLDRVNYGYTF. The CDR3 nucleotides are TGTGCCAGCAGCCTGGACAGGGTGAACTATGGCTACACCTTC.